The next 15 T cell receptor beta chains were all read from a single sample in a study of T cells in Graves' hyperthyroidism and ophthalmopathy. Researchers took RNA transcripts and amplified the TCR beta CDR3 regions from them. A first-round RT-PCR of the TCR CDR3 used the HTBI primer set. Each CDR3 protein gets one entry after TCRdb re-called the multiplex PCR reads with MiXCR. Counted here are roughly 280,000 distinct CDR3 sequences, about a sixth occurring once; the ten biggest clones make up around 58%. Sequencing used blood. The receptor set was obtained from a woman aged 60 to 75 with Graves' ophthalmopathy.

This clonotype was observed at least ten times. In DNA, the CDR3 is TGTGCCAGCAGTTTGGGTACGCAGTATTTT. Its protein product is CASSLGTQYF. The rearrangement joins TRBV28 to TRBJ2-3; the D is unclear. The germline V gene encodes CDR1 MDHEN and CDR2 SYDVKM. The CDR3 is 10 residues long. Trimming left V 3 bases short and J 8 bases short, with 3 bases between.

The CDR3, as DNA: TGTGCCAGCAGTTCGCAGGGGGGGACTGGAAACACCATATATTTT. This sequence encodes CASSSQGGTGNTIYF. The V call is TRBV6-5, the J call TRBJ1-3; 7 nucleotides agree with TRBD1. The germline V gene encodes CDR1 MNHEY and CDR2 SVGAGI. CDR3 length equals 15 residues. The junction had 5 bases not matched to a gene; V was cut back by 4 bases and J by 2 bases.

The chain couples TRBV9 to TRBJ2-5, with 7 positions matching TRBD2. Unmatched junction bases numbered 12, after V lost 2 bases and J lost 5 bases. In germline, CDR1 is SGDLS, CDR2 YYNGEE. This CDR3 region has 16 residues. The CDR3 reads CASSVFSGLSYETQYF. CDR3 sequence (DNA): TGTGCCAGCAGCGTTTTTTCGGGACTAAGTTACGAGACCCAGTACTTC.

This clonotype showed up many times. The chain recombines TRBV7-9 with TRBJ1-2, with D possibly TRBD1 on 5 matching bases. Trimming shortened V by 3 bases and J by 5 bases, and 19 bases separated the two germline ends. The CDR3 runs to 16 residues. CDR1 is SEHNR and CDR2 is FQNEAQ in the germline V gene (reference sequence). CDR3 nucleotide sequence: TGTGCCAGCAGCTTCACACGGAGGAGGGGTGGGTATGGCTACACCTTC. It is translated as CASSFTRRRGGYGYTF. Full variable domain (outside the CDR3, taken from reference TRBV7-9 and TRBJ1-2): DTGVSQNPRHKITKRGQNVTFRCDPISEHNRLYWYRQTLGQGPEFLTYFQNEAQLEKSRLLSDRFSAERPKGSFSTLEIQRTEQGDSAMYLCASSFTRRRGGYGYTFGSGTRLTVV.

The table lists this clonotype with many counts. The chain recombines TRBV10-3 with TRBJ2-1; 8 bases agree with TRBD2. The CDR3 consists of 21 residues. CDR1 and CDR2 (germline): ENHRY, SYGVKD. The V segment lost 4 bases and the J segment 5 bases; nucleotides outside the gene matches: 25. CDR3 bases: TGTGCCATCAGTGCGTTGGGATTGGGTGGAACCCAAATTAGCGGGGACAATGAGCAGTTCTTC. Translated: CAISALGLGGTQISGDNEQFF.

This chain connects TRBV7-2 to TRBJ2-4; D gene uncertain. Trimming took 2 bases from V and 1 from J, leaving 6 bases between them. In germline, CDR1 is SGHTA, CDR2 FQGNSA. This CDR3 comprises 14 residues. The CDR3 sequence is CASSLSLAKNIQYF. In nucleotides, the CDR3 is TGTGCCAGCAGCTTAAGTTTGGCCAAAAACATTCAGTACTTC.

This clonotype was counted only a few times. This chain uses TRBV4-2 with TRBJ1-3; TRBD1 aligns across 10 bases. With 1 base clipped from V and 7 bases from J, the junction kept 4 bases outside the gene matches. The CDR3 is made up of 15 amino acids. Per germline, CDR1 LGHNA and CDR2 YNFKEQ. The CDR3 bases are TGTGCCAGCAGCCAAGCCGGACAGGGGGACAACACCATATATTTT. This translates into CASSQAGQGDNTIYF.

This clonotype was counted between two and nine times. This rearrangement joins TRBV4-3 to TRBJ2-2, with D uncertain. Germline-derived CDR1 and CDR2 are LGHNA and YSLEER. CDR3 length equals 16 residues. The V end lost 2 bases, the J end lost 0 bases, and 10 bases lay between the germline ends. The CDR3 sequence is CASSQSMNPNTGELFF. The CDR3 DNA reads TGCGCCAGCAGCCAATCGATGAACCCGAACACCGGGGAGCTGTTTTTT.

The chain recombines TRBV24-1 with TRBJ2-4; D uncertain. V was trimmed by 2 bases and J by 0 bases, leaving 4 bases between them. Germline CDR1 is KGHDR and CDR2 is SFDVKD. The CDR3 runs to 14 residues. Here the CDR3 reads CATSDSIAKNIQYF. CDR3 nucleotides: TGTGCCACCAGTGATTCTATAGCCAAAAACATTCAGTACTTC.

This clonotype was observed many times. The chain uses TRBV28 and TRBJ2-7; TRBD2 matches at 8 bases. CDR3 size: 15 residues. From germline, CDR1 is MDHEN and CDR2 SYDVKM. J lost 5 bases, V lost 5 bases, and 11 bases had no gene match. The CDR3 DNA follows: TGTGCCAGCAGTACGAACACAGGACTAGCTGACGAGCAGTACTTC. This sequence encodes CASSTNTGLADEQYF.

About this clonotype: One junction end disagrees with the germline gene, perhaps due to a read error. The rearrangement links TRBV12-3 or TRBV12-4 to TRBJ2-2, with D possibly called TRBD1 or TRBD2 (7 bases each). There are 15 residues in the CDR3. The CDR3 DNA follows: TGTGCCAGCAGTATCAGACAGGGAGGGACCGGGGAGCTGTCTTTT. This codes for CASSIRQGGTGELSF.

The chain carries TRBV18 and TRBJ2-7; 10 bases match TRBD2. There are 17 residues in the CDR3. The V and J ends lost 3 bases and 2 bases, in that order; junction bases with no gene match: 10. Germline values: CDR1 KGHSH, CDR2 LQKENI. The DNA for the CDR3 is TGTGCCAGCTCACCCCCAGGACTAGCGGAAGGGCCCTACGAGCAGTACTTC. Translated: CASSPPGLAEGPYEQYF.

The rearrangement uses TRBV2 and TRBJ2-1; 11 positions agree with TRBD2. This CDR3 region has 13 residues. The trim removed 4 bases at V and 13 bases at J, leaving 6 bases unmatched. The germline gives CDR1 SNHLY, CDR2 FYNNEI. CDR3 sequence reads: CASSVASGGNQFF. For the CDR3, the DNA is TGTGCCAGCAGTGTAGCTAGCGGGGGGAATCAGTTCTTC. The full variable domain, rest sourced from reference TRBV2 and TRBJ2-1, is EPEVTQTPSHQVTQMGQEVILRCVPISNHLYFYWYRQILGQKVEFLVSFYNNEISEKSEIFDDQFSVERPDGSNFTLKIRSTKLEDSAMYFCASSVASGGNQFFGPGTRLTVL.

Ten or more counts support this clonotype. The J gene is TRBJ2-5, the V gene TRBV20-1, with 7 bases matching TRBD1. The ends lost 0 bases at V and 4 bases at J; junction bases unmatched: 2. Germline values: CDR1 DFQATT, CDR2 SNEGSKA (reference sequence). The length of the CDR3 is 13 residues. The CDR3 region has the DNA TGCAGTGCTAGAGATTACAGGGGAGAGACCCAGTACTTC. Its translation: CSARDYRGETQYF.

This clonotype occurred many times. The V gene is TRBV27, the J gene TRBJ1-1, with D perhaps matching TRBD1 (6 bases). CDR1 is MNHEY and CDR2 is SMNVEV in the germline V gene (reference sequence). The V gene lost 10 bases and the J gene lost 4 bases, with 13 bases spanning the gap. The CDR3 totals 12 residues. CDR3 amino acids: CATKGRGTEAFF. The DNA for the CDR3 is TGTGCCACTAAGGGCAGGGGCACTGAAGCTTTCTTT.